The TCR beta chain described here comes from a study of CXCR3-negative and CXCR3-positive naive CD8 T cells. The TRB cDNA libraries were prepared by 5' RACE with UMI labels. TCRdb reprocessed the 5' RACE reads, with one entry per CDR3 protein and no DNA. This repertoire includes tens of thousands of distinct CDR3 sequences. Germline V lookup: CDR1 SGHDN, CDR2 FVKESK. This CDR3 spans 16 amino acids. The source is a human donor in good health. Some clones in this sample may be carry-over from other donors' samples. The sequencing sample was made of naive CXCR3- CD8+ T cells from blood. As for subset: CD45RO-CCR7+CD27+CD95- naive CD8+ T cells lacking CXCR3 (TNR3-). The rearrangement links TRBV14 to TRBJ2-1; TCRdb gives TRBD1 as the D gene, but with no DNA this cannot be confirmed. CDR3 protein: CASRREGRGLWDEQFF.